This record concerns one T cell receptor beta chain sequence. Its antigen remains unidentified. This entry comes from a study of T cells in Graves' hyperthyroidism and ophthalmopathy. Overall study findings and caveats: The blood repertoire included most of the expanded thyroid clonotypes above 0.001.

TCR beta CDR3 regions were amplified from RNA transcripts. TCR CDR3 underwent first-round RT-PCR with the HTBI primer set. One entry per CDR3 protein, called by TCRdb with MiXCR from the multiplex PCR reads. The table has more than 300,000 distinct CDR3 sequences, about 14% seen once. Researchers barred patients who had uncontrolled infection, other autoimmune disease, pregnancy or lactation. The receptor was isolated from a woman younger than 45 with Graves' ophthalmopathy. Material: blood.

As DNA, the CDR3 is TGTGCCAGCAGGTCCCTGAGGGGGGGGCAAGAGACCCAGTACTTC. It yields the protein CASRSLRGGQETQYF. This chain links TRBV11-2 with TRBJ2-5; possibly TRBD2 for D (7 bases). V lost 6 bases to trimming and J lost 2 bases, with 16 bases between them. The germline V gene has CDR1 SGHAT and CDR2 FQNNGV. This CDR3 has 15 residues.